This T cell receptor beta chain came from a study of T-cell reconstitution after alpha-beta-depleted transplantation in children. This clonotype occurred many times. Unique molecular identifiers tagged the TCRbeta library. One entry per CDR3 protein, called by TCRdb with MiXCR from the PCR reads. The sample includes 220,000 or so distinct CDR3 sequences, roughly 8% seen only once; the top ten take 6.3%. Trimming left V 0 bases short and J 8 bases short, with 14 bases between. The CDR3 runs to 14 residues. Per the germline V gene, CDR1 is SGHRS and CDR2 is YFSETQ. This sequence joins TRBV5-1 and TRBJ1-2; TRBD1 is a possible D gene (5 bases). The source of this sequence is a male patient younger than 18 who had a stem cell transplant for acute lymphoblastic leukemia, so the T cells may come from the graft donor. Sequenced here: PBMCs, mostly from graft donor cells, sampled 180 days after TCRalphabeta/CD19-depleted stem cell transplant. CDR3 bases: TGCGCCAGCAGCTTGGCCGGGGCAGGGCCCGGCTACACCTTC. Amino acids: CASSLAGAGPGYTF.